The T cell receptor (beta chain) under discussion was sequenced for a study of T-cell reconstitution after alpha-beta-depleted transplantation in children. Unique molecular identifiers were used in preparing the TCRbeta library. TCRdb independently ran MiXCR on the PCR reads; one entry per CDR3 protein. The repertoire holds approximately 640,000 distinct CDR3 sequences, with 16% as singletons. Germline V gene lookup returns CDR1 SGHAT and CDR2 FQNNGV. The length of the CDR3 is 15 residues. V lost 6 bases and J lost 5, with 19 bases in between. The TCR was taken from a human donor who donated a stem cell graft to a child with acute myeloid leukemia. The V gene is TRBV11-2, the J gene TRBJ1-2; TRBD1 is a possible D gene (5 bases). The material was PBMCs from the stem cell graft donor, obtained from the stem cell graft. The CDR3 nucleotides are TGTGCCAGCAGACCATCCCGGGACGGACCTTATGGCTACACCTTC. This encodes CASRPSRDGPYGYTF.